Listed here is a single T cell receptor (beta chain). The data are from a study of CD8 T cells in Susac syndrome. The CDR3 contains 13 residues. CDR1 is SQVTM, CDR2 ANQGSEA, per germline. V dropped 7 bases and J dropped 2; count of bases not matched to a gene: 7. When the RNA was reverse transcribed, random hexamers were used with an input of 0.5 to 1 ug. Amplification of TCR beta CDR3 spanned 54 Vbeta and 13 Jbeta via immunoSEQ multiplex PCR. Via MiXCR, TCRdb re-called the immunoSEQ multiplex PCR reads, giving one row per CDR3 protein. The sample yields roughly 200,000 distinct CDR3 sequences, 90% to 95% seen once.

This chain connects TRBV29-1 to TRBJ1-2; the match to TRBD1 covers 7 bases. This TCR was sampled from a human donor in good health. The sequenced sample consisted of CD4+ T cells from PBMCs. CDR3 coding DNA: TGCAGCGCCCGAAGGGGACAGAACTATGGCTACACCTTC. Protein product: CSARRGQNYGYTF.